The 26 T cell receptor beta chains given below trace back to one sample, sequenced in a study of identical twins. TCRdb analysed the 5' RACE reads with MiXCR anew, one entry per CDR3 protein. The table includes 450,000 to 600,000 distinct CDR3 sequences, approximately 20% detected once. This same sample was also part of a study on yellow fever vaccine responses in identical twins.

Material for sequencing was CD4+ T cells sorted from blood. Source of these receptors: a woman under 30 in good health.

The CDR3 DNA sequence: TGTGCCAGCAGTGAATGGGGGCAGGGGGGCACCGGGGAGCTGTTTTTT. Protein: CASSEWGQGGTGELFF. The J gene is TRBJ2-2, the V gene TRBV25-1; a possible D gene is TRBD1 (7 bases). Looked up from germline, CDR1 is MGHDK and CDR2 is SYGVNS. This CDR3 is built from 16 residues. Trimming removed 1 base at V and 4 bases at J, with 13 bases between.

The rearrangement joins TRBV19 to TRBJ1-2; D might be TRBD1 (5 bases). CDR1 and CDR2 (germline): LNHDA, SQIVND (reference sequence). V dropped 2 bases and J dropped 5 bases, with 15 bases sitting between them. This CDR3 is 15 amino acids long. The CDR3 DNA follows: TGTGCCAGTAGTATACGTGGGGCGCTGGGATATGGCTACACCTTC. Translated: CASSIRGALGYGYTF. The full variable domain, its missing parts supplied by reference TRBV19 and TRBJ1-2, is DGGITQSPKYLFRKEGQNVTLSCEQNLNHDAMYWYRQDPGQGLRLIYYSQIVNDFQKGDIAEGYSVSREKKESFPLTVTSAQKNPTAFYLCASSIRGALGYGYTFGSGTRLTVV.

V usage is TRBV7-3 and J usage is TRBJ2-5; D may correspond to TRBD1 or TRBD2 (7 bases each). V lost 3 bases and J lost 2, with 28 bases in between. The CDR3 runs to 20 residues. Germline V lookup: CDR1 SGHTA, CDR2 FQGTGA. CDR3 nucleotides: TGTGCCAGCAGCTTTAAGGGGGCGGCTAGCGGAAGAGGGAGGCAAGAGACCCAGTACTTC. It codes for CASSFKGAASGRGRQETQYF. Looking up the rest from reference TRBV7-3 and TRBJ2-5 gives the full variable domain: GAGVSQTPSNKVTEKGKYVELRCDPISGHTALYWYRQSLGQGPEFLIYFQGTGAADDSGLPNDRFFAVRPEGSVSTLKIQRTERGDSAVYLCASSFKGAASGRGRQETQYFGPGTRLLVL.

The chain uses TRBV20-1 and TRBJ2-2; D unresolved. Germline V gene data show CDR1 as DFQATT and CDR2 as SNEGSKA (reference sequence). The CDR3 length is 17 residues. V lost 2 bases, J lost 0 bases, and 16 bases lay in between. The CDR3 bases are TGCAGTGCTAGACCCCGGCCGGAGATCCCGAACACCGGGGAGCTGTTTTTT. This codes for CSARPRPEIPNTGELFF.

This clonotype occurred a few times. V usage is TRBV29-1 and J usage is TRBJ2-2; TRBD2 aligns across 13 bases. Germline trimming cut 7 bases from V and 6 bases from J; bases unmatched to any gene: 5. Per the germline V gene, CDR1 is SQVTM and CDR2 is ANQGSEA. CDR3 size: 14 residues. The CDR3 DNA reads TGCAGCGGGACTAGCGGGAGCGGGGCCGGGGAGCTGTTTTTT. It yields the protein CSGTSGSGAGELFF.

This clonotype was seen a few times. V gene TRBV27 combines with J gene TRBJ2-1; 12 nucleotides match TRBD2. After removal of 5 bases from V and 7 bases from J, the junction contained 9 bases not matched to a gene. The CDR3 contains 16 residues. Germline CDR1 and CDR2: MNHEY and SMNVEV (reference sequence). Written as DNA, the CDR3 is TGTGCCAGCAGTCCGTCTAGCGGGGGGGCTTGGAATGAGCAGTTCTTC. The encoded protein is CASSPSSGGAWNEQFF.

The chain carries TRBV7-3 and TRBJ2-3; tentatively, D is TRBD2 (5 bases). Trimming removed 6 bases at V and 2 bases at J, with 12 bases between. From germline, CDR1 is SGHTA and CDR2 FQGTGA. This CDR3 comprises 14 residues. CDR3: CASSVSAPTDTQYF. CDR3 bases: TGTGCCAGCAGTGTTAGCGCACCCACAGATACGCAGTATTTT.

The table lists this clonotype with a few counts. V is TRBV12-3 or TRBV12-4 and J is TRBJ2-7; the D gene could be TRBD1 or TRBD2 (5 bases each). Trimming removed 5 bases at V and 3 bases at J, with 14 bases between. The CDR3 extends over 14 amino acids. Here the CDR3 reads CASSTRDGYYEQYF. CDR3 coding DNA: TGTGCCAGCAGTACCCGGGACGGCTACTACGAGCAGTACTTC.

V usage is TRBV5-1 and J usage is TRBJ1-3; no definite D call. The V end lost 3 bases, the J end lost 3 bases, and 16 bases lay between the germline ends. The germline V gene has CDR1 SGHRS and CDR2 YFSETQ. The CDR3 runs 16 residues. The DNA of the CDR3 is TGCGCCAGCAGCTGGAGCGACGGGTCTCTTGGAAACACCATATATTTT. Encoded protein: CASSWSDGSLGNTIYF.

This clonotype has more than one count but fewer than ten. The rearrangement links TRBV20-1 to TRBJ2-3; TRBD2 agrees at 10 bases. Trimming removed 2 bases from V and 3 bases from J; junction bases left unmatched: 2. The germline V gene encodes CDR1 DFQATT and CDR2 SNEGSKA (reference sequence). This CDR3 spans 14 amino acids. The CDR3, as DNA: TGCAGTGCTAGACTAGCGGGGGAGACAGATACGCAGTATTTT. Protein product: CSARLAGETDTQYF.

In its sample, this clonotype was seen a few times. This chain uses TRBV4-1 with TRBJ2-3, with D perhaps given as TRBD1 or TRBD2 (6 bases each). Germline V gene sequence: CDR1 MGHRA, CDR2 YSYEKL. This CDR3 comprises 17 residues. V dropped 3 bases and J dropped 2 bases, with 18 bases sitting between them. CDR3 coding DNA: TGCGCCAGCAGCCACCCTCTCCTAGGGGGGTTCACAGATACGCAGTATTTT. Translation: CASSHPLLGGFTDTQYF.

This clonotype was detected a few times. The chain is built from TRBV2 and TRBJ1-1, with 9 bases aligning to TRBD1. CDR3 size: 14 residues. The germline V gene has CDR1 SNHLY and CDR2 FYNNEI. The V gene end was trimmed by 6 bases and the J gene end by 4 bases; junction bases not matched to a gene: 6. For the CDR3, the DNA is TGTGCCAGCAGCAACACAGGGGGCGGCACTGAAGCTTTCTTT. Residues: CASSNTGGGTEAFF.

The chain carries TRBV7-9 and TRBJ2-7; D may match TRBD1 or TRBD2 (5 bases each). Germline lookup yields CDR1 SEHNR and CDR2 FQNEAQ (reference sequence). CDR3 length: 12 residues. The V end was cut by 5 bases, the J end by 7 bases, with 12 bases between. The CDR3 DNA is TGTGCCAGCAGCAGAGGGACGGGGGAGCAGTACGTC. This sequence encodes CASSRGTGEQYV.

The CDR3 here is CASSLSKGLAVPYNEQFF. Written as DNA, the CDR3 is TGCGCCAGCAGCTTGTCCAAAGGACTAGCGGTTCCATACAATGAGCAGTTCTTC. The genes are TRBV5-1 and TRBJ2-1, with TRBD2 matching 10 bases. Germline values: CDR1 SGHRS, CDR2 YFSETQ. The CDR3 is made up of 18 amino acids. After removal of 1 base from V and 4 bases from J, the junction contained 11 bases not matched to a gene.

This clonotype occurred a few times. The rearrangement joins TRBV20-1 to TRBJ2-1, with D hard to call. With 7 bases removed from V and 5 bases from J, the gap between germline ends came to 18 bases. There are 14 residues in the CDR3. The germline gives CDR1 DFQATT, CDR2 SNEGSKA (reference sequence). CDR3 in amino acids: CSGRLGSGHNEQFF. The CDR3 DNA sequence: TGCAGTGGGCGGTTAGGTTCGGGCCACAATGAGCAGTTCTTC.

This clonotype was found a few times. This chain's CDR3 is CASSLEGRSETQYF. The DNA for the CDR3 is TGCGCCAGCAGCTTGGAGGGGCGATCGGAGACCCAGTACTTC. The chain couples TRBV5-1 to TRBJ2-5; TRBD1 might be the D (5 bases). Trimming pared 0 bases from V and 5 bases from J, leaving 11 bases between. Germline V lookup: CDR1 SGHRS, CDR2 YFSETQ. This CDR3 region has 14 residues.

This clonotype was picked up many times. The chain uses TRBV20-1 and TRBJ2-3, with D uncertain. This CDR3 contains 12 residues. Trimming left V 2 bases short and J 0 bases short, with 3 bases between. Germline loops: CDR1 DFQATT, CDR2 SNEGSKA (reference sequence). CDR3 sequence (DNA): TGCAGTGCTAGATGGAGCACAGATACGCAGTATTTT. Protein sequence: CSARWSTDTQYF.

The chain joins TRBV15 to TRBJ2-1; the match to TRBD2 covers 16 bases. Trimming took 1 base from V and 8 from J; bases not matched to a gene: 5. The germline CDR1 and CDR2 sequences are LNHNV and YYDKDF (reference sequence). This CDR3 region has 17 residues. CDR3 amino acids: CATSRAPGLAGGHEQFF. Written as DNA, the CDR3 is TGTGCCACCAGCAGAGCACCGGGACTAGCGGGGGGGCATGAGCAGTTCTTC. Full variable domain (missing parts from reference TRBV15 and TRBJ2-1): DAMVIQNPRYQVTQFGKPVTLSCSQTLNHNVMYWYQQKSSQAPKLLFHYYDKDFNNEADTPDNFQSRRPNTSFCFLDIRSPGLGDTAMYLCATSRAPGLAGGHEQFFGPGTRLTVL.

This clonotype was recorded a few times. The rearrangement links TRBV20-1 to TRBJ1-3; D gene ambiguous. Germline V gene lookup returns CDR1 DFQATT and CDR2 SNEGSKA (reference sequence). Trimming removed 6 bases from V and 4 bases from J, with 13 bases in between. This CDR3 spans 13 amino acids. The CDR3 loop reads CSAFARTGNTIYF. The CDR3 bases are TGCAGTGCCTTTGCCCGGACGGGAAACACCATATATTTT.

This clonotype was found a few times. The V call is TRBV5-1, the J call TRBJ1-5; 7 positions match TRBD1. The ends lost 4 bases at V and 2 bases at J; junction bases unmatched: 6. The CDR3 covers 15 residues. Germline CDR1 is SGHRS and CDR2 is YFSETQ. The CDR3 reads CASSQTTGGNQPQHF. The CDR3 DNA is TGCGCCAGCAGCCAGACAACAGGGGGCAATCAGCCCCAGCATTTT.

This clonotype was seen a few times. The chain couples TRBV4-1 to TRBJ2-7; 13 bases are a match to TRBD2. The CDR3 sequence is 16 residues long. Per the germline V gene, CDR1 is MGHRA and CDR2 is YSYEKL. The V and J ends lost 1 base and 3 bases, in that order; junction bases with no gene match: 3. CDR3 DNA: TGCGCCAGCAGCCAAGGGACTAGCGGGAGTCTCTACGAGCAGTACTTC. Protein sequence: CASSQGTSGSLYEQYF.

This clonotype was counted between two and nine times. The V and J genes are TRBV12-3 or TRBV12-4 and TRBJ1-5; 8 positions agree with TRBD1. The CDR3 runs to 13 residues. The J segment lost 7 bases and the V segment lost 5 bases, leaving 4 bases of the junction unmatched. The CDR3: CASSRQGTQPQHF. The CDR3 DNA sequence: TGTGCCAGCAGTCGACAGGGGACCCAGCCCCAGCATTTT.

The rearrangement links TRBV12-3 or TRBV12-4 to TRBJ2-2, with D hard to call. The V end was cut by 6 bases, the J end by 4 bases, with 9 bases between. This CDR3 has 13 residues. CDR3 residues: CASRIRTTGELFF. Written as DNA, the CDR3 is TGTGCCAGCAGAATCCGGACCACCGGGGAGCTGTTTTTT.

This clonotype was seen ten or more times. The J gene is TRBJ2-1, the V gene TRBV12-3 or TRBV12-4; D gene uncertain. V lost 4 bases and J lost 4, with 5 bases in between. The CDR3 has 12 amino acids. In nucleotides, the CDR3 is TGTGCCAGCAGTTCAAGGTACAATGAGCAGTTCTTC. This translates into CASSSRYNEQFF.

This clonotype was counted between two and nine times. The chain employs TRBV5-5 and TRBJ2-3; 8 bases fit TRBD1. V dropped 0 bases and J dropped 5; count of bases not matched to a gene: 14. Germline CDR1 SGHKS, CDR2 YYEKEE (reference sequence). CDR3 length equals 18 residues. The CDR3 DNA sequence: TGTGCCAGCAGCTTGGCCGACGTTCTTCAGGGGGCCGGAGATACGCAGTATTTT. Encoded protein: CASSLADVLQGAGDTQYF.

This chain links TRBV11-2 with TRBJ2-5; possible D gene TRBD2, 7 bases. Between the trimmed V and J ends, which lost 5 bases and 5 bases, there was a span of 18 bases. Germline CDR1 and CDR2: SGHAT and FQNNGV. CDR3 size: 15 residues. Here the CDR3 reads CASSPIQGRGETQYF. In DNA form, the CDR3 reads TGTGCCAGCAGCCCAATTCAGGGGCGGGGGGAGACCCAGTACTTC.